The 10 T cell receptor beta chains in this list originate from one sample, sequenced in a study of patients and donors after allogeneic stem cell transplantation. Each CDR3 protein gets one entry after TCRdb re-called the RT-PCR reads with MiXCR. The table records 90,000 to 130,000 distinct CDR3 sequences, around 35% of them present only once. Sequencing input: blood, either unsorted or a sorted T cell fraction (not recorded which). The source of these receptors is a human donor who was either an allogeneic HSCT recipient or a stem cell or donor lymphocyte infusion donor (not recorded which). It is not recorded whose cells these are; they may come from a transplant donor.

This clonotype was seen a handful of times. The chain is built from TRBV29-1 and TRBJ1-6; no reliable D call. CDR3 size: 12 residues. CDR1 is SQVTM and CDR2 is ANQGSEA in the germline V gene. V was clipped by 6 bases and J by 10 bases, with 13 bases between them. Here the CDR3 reads CSVQEGNSPLHF. CDR3 in DNA: TGCAGCGTCCAAGAAGGGAACTCACCCCTCCACTTT.

This clonotype was seen a single time. A much larger clone differs by one base, so this may be a read error. The chain has TRBV12-3 or TRBV12-4 and TRBJ1-5, with 8 bases fitting TRBD1. The CDR3 is 14 residues long. In nucleotides, the CDR3 is TGTGCCGGCAGTTTACGGGACAGGTTAAGGCCCCAGCATTTT. This sequence encodes CAGSLRDRLRPQHF.

The CDR3, as DNA: TGTGCCAGCTCAATACAGGTCAATCAGCCCCAGCATTTT. The encoded protein is CASSIQVNQPQHF. The chain is built from TRBV18 and TRBJ1-5; possible D gene TRBD1, 5 bases. Germline CDR1 and CDR2: KGHSH and LQKENI. V was cut by 5 bases and J by 3 bases, with 8 bases left in between. The CDR3 extends over 13 amino acids. The whole variable domain, filled in from reference TRBV18 and TRBJ1-5, reads NAGVMQNPRHLVRRRGQEARLRCSPMKGHSHVYWYRQLPEEGLKFMVYLQKENIIDESGMPKERFSAEFPKEGPSILRIQQVVRGDSAAYFCASSIQVNQPQHFGDGTRLSIL.

The genes are TRBV28 and TRBJ2-2; 7 bases are a match to TRBD1. V lost 8 bases to trimming and J lost 0 bases; unmatched junction nucleotides: 6. The V gene's germline CDR1 is MDHEN and CDR2 SYDVKM. This CDR3 is built from 15 residues. The CDR3 coding sequence is TGTGCCAGCCAATCCGGGACAGCGAACACCGGGGAGCTGTTTTTT. Protein product: CASQSGTANTGELFF.

This clonotype was detected many times. The V and J genes are TRBV4-1 and TRBJ1-5; D gene ambiguous. Trimming removed 2 bases at V and 3 bases at J, with 11 bases between. CDR1 is MGHRA and CDR2 is YSYEKL in the germline V gene. CDR3 length: 15 residues. The CDR3 spells CASSQTAPNNQPQHF. Written as DNA, the CDR3 is TGCGCCAGCAGCCAAACCGCCCCGAACAATCAGCCCCAGCATTTT.

V gene TRBV3-1 combines with J gene TRBJ2-7; 7 bases map to TRBD1. V was clipped by 4 bases and J by 0 bases; unmatched bases: 3. The CDR3 totals 14 residues. CDR1 LGHDT and CDR2 YNNKEL come from the germline V gene (reference sequence). CDR3 in amino acids: CASSRQGNSYEQYF. The CDR3 DNA follows: TGTGCCAGCAGCCGACAGGGAAACTCCTACGAGCAGTACTTC.

This clonotype was counted only a few times. J is TRBJ1-1 and V is TRBV5-1; the D is unclear. The V gene lost 1 base and the J gene lost 2 bases, with 9 bases spanning the gap. CDR3 length: 14 residues. The germline V gene has CDR1 SGHRS and CDR2 YFSETQ. The CDR3 spells CASSLSAGNTEAFF. The DNA for the CDR3 is TGCGCCAGCAGCTTGTCGGCAGGAAACACTGAAGCTTTCTTT.

The chain has TRBV6-2 or TRBV6-3 and TRBJ1-5; 11 bases align to TRBD1. Germline CDR1 is MNHEY and CDR2 is SVGEGT. There are 16 residues in the CDR3. The J segment lost 6 bases and the V segment lost 6 bases, leaving 10 bases of the junction unmatched. This CDR3 reads CASRNAGTGGIQPQHF. For the CDR3, the DNA is TGTGCCAGCAGGAATGCCGGGACAGGGGGAATTCAGCCCCAGCATTTT.

This clonotype has just a few counts. The genes are TRBV28 and TRBJ2-3; TRBD2 aligns across 7 bases. The V and J ends lost 5 bases and 1 base, in that order; junction bases with no gene match: 9. Germline values: CDR1 MDHEN, CDR2 SYDVKM. The CDR3 runs to 16 residues. The CDR3: CASSTAGAGGTDTQYF. The CDR3 nucleotides are TGTGCCAGCAGTACAGCCGGGGCGGGAGGCACAGATACGCAGTATTTT.

This clonotype has only a few counts. The gene calls are TRBV27 and TRBJ1-5; TRBD1 agrees at 8 bases. The trim removed 6 bases at V and 2 bases at J, leaving 12 bases unmatched. CDR1 MNHEY and CDR2 SMNVEV come from the germline V gene (reference sequence). The CDR3 is 17 residues long. The CDR3 nucleotides are TGTGCCAGCAGACCACGGGACAGGCTCTTTGGCAATCAGCCCCAGCATTTT. Its translation: CASRPRDRLFGNQPQHF.